Listed here are 23 T cell receptor beta chains from one sample, sequenced in a study of circulating tumor DNA in untreated peripheral T-cell lymphoma. TCRdb's table, derived via immunoSEQ multiplex PCR, lists solely in-frame clones and lacks some. The repertoire holds about 1,800 clones, about 89% seen once, with around 73% in the top ten. Specimen: tumor tissue. These receptors were collected from a human donor with peripheral T-cell lymphoma.

This chain joins TRBV6-8 and TRBJ1-1, with D maybe TRBD1 (5 bases). The length of the CDR3 is 15 residues. Germline lookup yields CDR1 MNHGY and CDR2 SAAAGT. Trimming shortened V by 6 bases and J by 2 bases, and 16 bases separated the two germline ends. CDR3 coding DNA: TGTGCCAGCAGCCCTAAAGACAGTTATAACACTGAAGCTTTCTTT. Amino acid sequence: CASSPKDSYNTEAFF.

The V gene is TRBV5-1, the J gene TRBJ2-1; 11 bases are a match to TRBD2. CDR3 length equals 16 residues. The V gene's germline CDR1 is SGHRS and CDR2 YFSETQ. V shed 1 base and J 6 bases; nucleotides not matched to a gene: 6. Written as DNA, the CDR3 is TGCGCCAGCAGCTTGTCACTAGCGGGGGTCCTCAATGAGCAGTTCTTC. It specifies CASSLSLAGVLNEQFF.

This chain links TRBV28 with TRBJ1-4; possibly TRBD1 for D (6 bases). Trimming took 6 bases from V and 4 from J, leaving 18 bases between them. The germline gives CDR1 MDHEN, CDR2 SYDVKM. This CDR3 region has 16 residues. The CDR3, as DNA: TGTGCCAGCAGCTATAACCTTGACAGGATTAATGAAAAACTGTTTTTT. Translating it yields CASSYNLDRINEKLFF.

The chain carries TRBV10-3 and TRBJ1-2; D uncertain. V gave up 0 bases and J gave up 3 bases, with 11 bases separating them. The CDR3 covers 15 residues. The V gene's germline CDR1 is ENHRY and CDR2 SYGVKD. DNA of the CDR3: TGTGCCATCAGTGAGTCGATCATGGTTGACTATGGCTACACCTTC. It encodes CAISESIMVDYGYTF.

This sequence joins TRBV18 and TRBJ1-1; D is perhaps TRBD1 (6 bases). Germline values: CDR1 KGHSH, CDR2 LQKENI. Trimming took off 8 bases at V and 6 bases at J, with 13 bases between the two ends. This CDR3 contains 12 residues. CDR3 sequence (DNA): TGTGCCAGCGAACAGGGAAAGGCTGAAGCTTTCTTT. This encodes CASEQGKAEAFF.

This clone occurred once. V and J are TRBV18 and TRBJ2-6; D may match TRBD1 or TRBD2 (5 bases each). V dropped 2 bases and J dropped 4 bases, with 12 bases sitting between them. Germline CDR1 is KGHSH and CDR2 is LQKENI. CDR3 length: 16 residues. CDR3 sequence reads: CASSPSRGVGANVLTF. The CDR3 DNA follows: TGTGCCAGCTCACCATCCAGAGGGGTCGGGGCCAACGTCCTGACTTTC.

This clone was seen once. The rearrangement joins TRBV4-1 to TRBJ2-3, with 7 bases aligning to TRBD2. In germline, CDR1 is MGHRA, CDR2 YSYEKL. This CDR3 region has 17 residues. V was pared by 0 bases and J by 2 bases, with 8 bases of the junction left unmatched. CDR3 protein: CASSQDLVGRATDTQYF. DNA of the CDR3: TGCGCCAGCAGCCAAGATCTCGTGGGGAGGGCCACAGATACGCAGTATTTT.

The rearrangement uses TRBV19 and TRBJ1-2, with 8 nucleotides matching TRBD1. There are 15 residues in the CDR3. Germline trimming cut 3 bases from V and 6 bases from J; bases unmatched to any gene: 9. Germline V lookup: CDR1 LNHDA, CDR2 SQIVND (reference sequence). The CDR3 protein is CASSIHGRGLDGYTF. The CDR3 DNA reads TGTGCCAGTAGTATTCACGGCAGGGGGCTAGATGGCTACACCTTC.

The rearrangement joins TRBV29-1 to TRBJ1-2; D is undetermined. CDR3 size: 14 residues. The V gene lost 6 bases and the J gene lost 2 bases, with 16 bases spanning the gap. Germline V lookup: CDR1 SQVTM, CDR2 ANQGSEA. The CDR3 sequence: CSVYEGPPNYGYTF. The CDR3, as DNA: TGCAGCGTCTATGAAGGACCGCCAAACTATGGCTACACCTTC.

The chain links TRBV11-3 to TRBJ2-7; 8 positions agree with TRBD1. The germline CDR1 and CDR2 sequences are SGHNT and YENEEA. The V and J ends lost 6 bases and 7 bases, in that order; junction bases with no gene match: 14. CDR3 length: 15 amino acids. Here the CDR3 DNA reads TGTGCCAGCAGTTCTGACAGGGGCTTTGGTGATGAGCAGTACTTC. Protein: CASSSDRGFGDEQYF.

The chain links TRBV30 to TRBJ1-1, with D perhaps matching TRBD1 (5 bases). The germline V gene has CDR1 GTSNPN and CDR2 SVGIG (reference sequence). V was cut by 2 bases and J by 7 bases, with 8 bases left in between. This CDR3 is built from 11 residues. The CDR3 bases are TGTGCCTGGAGTCCCACAGGTGAAGCTTTCTTT. Translated: CAWSPTGEAFF.

This chain uses TRBV29-1 with TRBJ2-1; D remains unclear. Trimming stripped 0 bases from V and 8 bases from J, with 17 bases between. CDR3 length: 15 amino acids. The germline gives CDR1 SQVTM, CDR2 ANQGSEA. The CDR3, as DNA: TGCAGCGTTGAAGATGAAGGGAACTTAAACGATGAGCAGTTCTTC. It translates to CSVEDEGNLNDEQFF.

CDR3 loop: CASSLKIGGRETQYF. The CDR3 region has the DNA TGTGCCAGCAGTTTAAAAATAGGGGGCAGGGAGACCCAGTACTTC. The V gene is TRBV28, the J gene TRBJ2-5, with TRBD1 matching over 7 bases. This CDR3 comprises 15 residues. Germline CDR1 reads MDHEN; CDR2 reads SYDVKM. The junction had 8 bases not matched to a gene; V was cut back by 2 bases and J by 5 bases.

V and J are TRBV6-8 and TRBJ1-4; TRBD1 aligns across 7 bases. CDR3 length: 14 amino acids. The J segment lost 8 bases and the V segment lost 8 bases, leaving 11 bases of the junction unmatched. Germline V gene data show CDR1 as MNHGY and CDR2 as SAAAGT. The chain's CDR3 is CASAAGGIGEKLFF. DNA of the CDR3: TGTGCCAGCGCCGCAGGGGGGATTGGGGAAAAACTGTTTTTT.

The rearrangement links TRBV6-8 to TRBJ1-6; D is possibly TRBD1 (6 bases). The CDR3 runs to 16 residues. V dropped 4 bases and J dropped 7 bases, with 17 bases sitting between them. Per the germline V gene, CDR1 is MNHGY and CDR2 is SAAAGT. The CDR3 here is CASSSPRGGVNSPLHF. CDR3 sequence (DNA): TGTGCCAGCAGTTCGCCCCGTGGGGGCGTAAATTCACCCCTCCACTTT.

The J gene is TRBJ2-1, the V gene TRBV7-6; 12 bases align to TRBD2. The V and J ends lost 5 bases and 5 bases, in that order; junction bases with no gene match: 16. CDR1 and CDR2 from the germline V gene are SGHVS and FNYEAQ. CDR3 length: 19 residues. In DNA form, the CDR3 reads TGTGCCAGCAGCCAAGGAAGCACTAGCGGGGGGAGAAGGAACAATGAGCAGTTCTTC. Translating gives CASSQGSTSGGRRNNEQFF.

The CDR3 protein is CAWSVYRNSGNTIYF. CDR3 DNA: TGTGCCTGGAGTGTGTATCGTAACTCTGGAAACACCATATATTTT. V is TRBV30 and J is TRBJ1-3; D gene uncertain. The CDR3 length is 15 residues. Trimming removed 0 bases from V and 0 bases from J, with 9 bases in between. CDR1 is GTSNPN and CDR2 is SVGIG in the germline V gene (reference sequence). The full variable domain, completed using reference TRBV30 and TRBJ1-3, is SQTIHQWPATLVQPVGSPLSLECTVEGTSNPNLYWYRQAAGRGLQLLFYSVGIGQISSEVPQNLSASRPQDRQFILSSKKLLLSDSGFYLCAWSVYRNSGNTIYFGEGSWLTVV.

The chain uses TRBV19 and TRBJ2-2, with D possibly matching TRBD2 (7 bases). V lost 5 bases and J 5 bases, leaving 18 bases between the germline ends. Germline V CDR1 and CDR2: LNHDA, SQIVND (reference sequence). The length of the CDR3 is 16 residues. CDR3 amino acids: CASSPRGGAETGELFF. The CDR3 DNA reads as TGTGCCAGTAGTCCCCGTGGGGGGGCTGAAACCGGGGAGCTGTTTTTT.

The rearrangement links TRBV19 to TRBJ1-2; D is perhaps TRBD1 (5 bases). The germline V gene has CDR1 LNHDA and CDR2 SQIVND (reference sequence). The CDR3 covers 13 residues. V lost 3 bases, J lost 6 bases, and 11 bases lay in between. The CDR3 protein is CASSMNGADGYTF. The CDR3 coding sequence is TGTGCCAGTAGTATGAACGGGGCGGATGGCTACACCTTC.

The chain has TRBV5-5 and TRBJ2-1; unclear D gene. CDR3 length: 15 amino acids. The V and J ends lost 3 bases and 0 bases respectively, with 10 bases between them. Germline-derived CDR1 and CDR2 are SGHKS and YYEKEE (reference sequence). The CDR3 protein is CASSSDGSSYNEQFF. The CDR3 bases are TGTGCCAGCAGCTCTGACGGTAGCTCCTACAATGAGCAGTTCTTC.

The gene calls are TRBV5-1 and TRBJ2-7; no definite D call. The CDR3 sequence is 15 residues long. V lost 2 bases and J 3 bases, leaving 15 bases between the germline ends. Germline values: CDR1 SGHRS, CDR2 YFSETQ. DNA of the CDR3: TGCGCCAGCAGCTTAGTGGCCGATTCTTACTACGAGCAGTACTTC. The encoded protein is CASSLVADSYYEQYF.

The chain carries TRBV19 and TRBJ2-1, with 15 positions matching TRBD2. Germline V CDR1 and CDR2: LNHDA, SQIVND (reference sequence). The CDR3 is 16 amino acids. After removal of 5 bases from V and 8 bases from J, the junction contained 7 bases not matched to a gene. CDR3 nucleotides: TGTGCCAGTAGTGAGGGACTAGCGGGGGGCTTCGATGAGCAGTTCTTC. Translation: CASSEGLAGGFDEQFF.

Regarding this clone: The junction differs from germline at one of its ends, possibly a read error. The chain joins TRBV28 to TRBJ1-5; 9 bases match TRBD1. This CDR3 has 15 amino acids. Germline-derived CDR1 and CDR2 are MDHEN and SYDVKM. CDR3 sequence reads: CAISVDRGSNQPQHF. The DNA of the CDR3 is TGTGCCATCAGTGTTGACAGGGGGAGTAATCAGCCCCAGCATTTT.